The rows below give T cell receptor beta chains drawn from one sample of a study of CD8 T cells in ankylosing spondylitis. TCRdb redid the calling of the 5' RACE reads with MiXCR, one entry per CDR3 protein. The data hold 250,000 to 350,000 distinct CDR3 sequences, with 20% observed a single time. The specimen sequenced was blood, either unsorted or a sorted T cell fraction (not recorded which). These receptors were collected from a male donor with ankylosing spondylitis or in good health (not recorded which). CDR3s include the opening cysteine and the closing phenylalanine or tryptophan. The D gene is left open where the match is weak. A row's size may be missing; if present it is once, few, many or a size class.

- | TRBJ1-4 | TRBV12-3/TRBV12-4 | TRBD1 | CASSFAGQVNEKLFF | TGTGCTAGCAGTTTTGCGGGACAGGTGAATGAAAAACTGTTTTTT
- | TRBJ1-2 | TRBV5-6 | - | CASSSPGLQTNYGYTF | TGTGCCAGCAGCAGCCCGGGACTCCAAACTAACTATGGCTACACCTTC
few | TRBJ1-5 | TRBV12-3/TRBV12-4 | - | CASTTGRGVLFNQPQHF | TGTGCCAGCACCACGGGGCGAGGGGTCCTTTTCAATCAGCCCCAGCATTTT
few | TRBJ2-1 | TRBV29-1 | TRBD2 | CSVEVTSGDYNEQFF | TGCAGCGTTGAAGTAACTAGCGGGGACTACAATGAGCAGTTCTTC
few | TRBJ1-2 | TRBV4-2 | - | CASSQDRPGARTSNYGYTF | TGTGCCAGCAGCCAAGATAGGCCGGGTGCGAGGACGTCTAACTATGGCTACACCTTC
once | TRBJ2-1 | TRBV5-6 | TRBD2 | CASSISGRSLSNEQFF | TGTGCCAGCAGTATTAGCGGGAGAAGTCTAAGCAATGAGCAGTTCTTC
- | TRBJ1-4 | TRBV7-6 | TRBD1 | CASSRRTGPNEKLFF | TGTGCCAGCAGCCGCCGGACAGGCCCGAATGAAAAACTGTTTTTT
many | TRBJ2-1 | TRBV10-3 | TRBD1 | CAIRSGTGGQYNEQFF | TGTGCCATCAGGTCCGGGACAGGGGGCCAGTACAATGAGCAGTTCTTC
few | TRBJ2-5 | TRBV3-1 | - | CASRREAWEQETQYF | TGTGCCAGCAGGAGGGAAGCGTGGGAACAAGAGACCCAGTACTTC
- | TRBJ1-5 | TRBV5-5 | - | CASSLLSHQPQHF | TGTGCCAGCAGCTTGTTGTCTCATCAGCCCCAGCATTTT
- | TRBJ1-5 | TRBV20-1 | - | CSASQGAQPQHF | TGCAGTGCTAGTCAGGGAGCGCAGCCCCAGCATTTT
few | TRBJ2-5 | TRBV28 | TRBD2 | CASSLASGGETQYF | TGTGCCAGCAGTTTAGCTAGCGGGGGGGAGACCCAGTACTTC
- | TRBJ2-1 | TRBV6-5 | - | CASSYRPNNEQFF | TGTGCCAGCAGTTACAGGCCTAACAATGAGCAGTTCTTC
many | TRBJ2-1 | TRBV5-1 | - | CASSDTGTEQFF | TGCGCCAGCAGCGATACAGGCACTGAGCAGTTCTTC
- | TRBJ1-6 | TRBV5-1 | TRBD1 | CASSDDRENSPLHF | TGCGCCAGCAGTGATGACAGGGAGAATTCACCCCTCCACTTT
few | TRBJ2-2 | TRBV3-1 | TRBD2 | CASSQDRSGGEDTGELFF | TGTGCCAGCAGCCAAGATCGGTCGGGAGGGGAGGACACCGGGGAGCTGTTTTTT
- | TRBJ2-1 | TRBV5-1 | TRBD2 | CASSFGGGGSSYNEQFF | TGCGCCAGCAGCTTCGGGGGGGGAGGGAGCTCCTACAATGAGCAGTTCTTC